Below, one T cell receptor (beta chain) is given with its context. These data belong to a study of shared clonotypes between healthy human individuals. Assay used: immunoSEQ multiplex PCR; TCRdb lists only in-frame clones, some missing. The table records around 330,000 clones, over 65% of them present only once. This CDR3 is built from 13 residues. Trimming pared 4 bases from V and 7 bases from J, leaving 13 bases between. Germline lookup yields CDR1 MNHNS and CDR2 SASEGT. This sequence joins TRBV6-1 and TRBJ1-2; a weak D match, TRBD1 (5 bases). Sequenced: memory CD4+ T cells sorted from blood. Documented subset: CD45RA-negative fraction. The receptor was derived from a man aged 25 to 40 in good health. CDR3 loop: CASSAQGFTGYTF. CDR3 nucleotide sequence: TGTGCCAGCAGTGCCCAGGGTTTTACTGGCTACACCTTC.